Following are 5 T cell receptor beta chains from one sample sequenced in a study of Graves' ophthalmopathy and Graves' hyperthyroidism. The authors amplified TCR beta CDR3 regions, and they did so from RNA transcripts for repertoire sequencing. HTBI primers were employed in first-round RT-PCR, then a second-round multiplex PCR followed. TCRdb redid the calling of the multiplex PCR reads with MiXCR, one entry per CDR3 protein. The sample has some 350,000 distinct CDR3 sequences, about a sixth seen once. The sequenced material came from peripheral blood. The receptors shown here come from an adult woman with stable Graves' hyperthyroidism.

This clonotype appeared many times. The chain links TRBV29-1 to TRBJ1-1; possibly TRBD1 for D (6 bases). Germline lookup yields CDR1 SQVTM and CDR2 ANQGSEA. The CDR3 totals 13 residues. With 5 bases removed from V and 4 bases from J, the gap between germline ends came to 14 bases. Written as DNA, the CDR3 is TGCAGCGTTAGTGGGGGCAGGGGCACTGAAGCTTTCTTT. Translation gives CSVSGGRGTEAFF.

This clonotype showed up many times. The chain has TRBV28 and TRBJ2-7; 9 positions agree with TRBD1. J was trimmed by 3 bases and V by 2 bases; bases with no gene match: 8. The CDR3 contains 16 residues. Per the germline V gene, CDR1 is MDHEN and CDR2 is SYDVKM. CDR3 in DNA: TGTGCCAGCAGTTTAGGCGGAGGGACAGGGATCTACGAGCAGTACTTC. Protein sequence: CASSLGGGTGIYEQYF. Together with reference TRBV28 and TRBJ2-7, the CDR3 gives the full variable domain: DVKVTQSSRYLVKRTGEKVFLECVQDMDHENMFWYRQDPGLGLRLIYFSYDVKMKEKGDIPEGYSVSREKKERFSLILESASTNQTSMYLCASSLGGGTGIYEQYFGPGTRLTVT.

This clonotype was seen at least ten times. The V and J genes are TRBV12-3 or TRBV12-4 and TRBJ2-5; 8 bases line up with TRBD2. The V and J ends lost 3 bases and 5 bases, in that order; junction bases with no gene match: 17. The CDR3 spans 18 residues. The CDR3, as DNA: TGTGCCAGCAGTTTTCCTTCCCTTGGGGTAGCGGGATTGGAGACCCAGTACTTC. Protein product: CASSFPSLGVAGLETQYF.

Ten or more counts support this clonotype. Here the CDR3 DNA reads TGTGCCAGCACCCCTCCCGGGACAGGGGGCTACGAGCAGTACTTC. Translation gives CASTPPGTGGYEQYF. The chain combines TRBV28 with TRBJ2-7, with TRBD1 identical over 11 bases. CDR1 and CDR2 (germline): MDHEN, SYDVKM. The CDR3 sequence is 15 residues long. Trimming took 7 bases from V and 3 from J; bases not matched to a gene: 8.

This clonotype was counted at least ten times. CDR3 DNA: TGTGCCAGTAGTACGGACTACAACTACGAGCAGTACTTC. Amino acids: CASSTDYNYEQYF. This sequence joins TRBV19 and TRBJ2-7, with a tentative D call TRBD2 (6 bases). CDR3 size: 13 residues. Germline V gene sequence: CDR1 LNHDA, CDR2 SQIVND (reference sequence). V was shortened by 4 bases and J by 3 bases, with 10 bases between the two germline ends.